Listed below are T cell receptor beta chains from one sample, sequenced in a study of T cell responses to AZD1222 COVID-19 vaccine. Libraries were prepared by immunoSEQ multiplex PCR; TCRdb keeps only in-frame clonotypes and omits some of them. Here the sample spans about 150,000 clones, about 87% being singletons. The sample in question was peripheral blood, obtained on day 0 of AZD1222 vaccination. The receptors derive from an adult in good health. CDR3s leave out the opening cysteine and the closing phenylalanine or tryptophan. Fields, in order: V gene, CDR3 protein.

v_gene: TRBV5-1
CDR3aa: ASSSGGGTYNEQF

v_gene: TRBV7-2
CDR3aa: ASSFGTEAF

v_gene: TRBV4-3
CDR3aa: ASSQDTSGGYYNEQF

v_gene: TRBV9
CDR3aa: ASSVDINTEAF

v_gene: TRBV7-2
CDR3aa: ASSQQGRPREAF

v_gene: TRBV12-3/TRBV12-4
CDR3aa: ASSEETQY

v_gene: TRBV6-1
CDR3aa: ASSDVNRNSGYGYT

v_gene: TRBV19
CDR3aa: ASSMKGAQRGVTDTQY

v_gene: TRBV29-1
CDR3aa: SVDRLGEQY

v_gene: TRBV27
CDR3aa: ASRSGTGPNYGYT

v_gene: TRBV2
CDR3aa: ASSLGTGELF

v_gene: TRBV7-8
CDR3aa: ASSLSSRTGELF

v_gene: TRBV11-3
CDR3aa: ASSLMGYSNQPQH

v_gene: TRBV7-2
CDR3aa: ASSLEPNRAYT

v_gene: TRBV7-2
CDR3aa: ASSLLPGAYEQY

v_gene: TRBV28
CDR3aa: ASSLSSGEQY

v_gene: TRBV7-9
CDR3aa: ASSLNPAGQY

v_gene: TRBV9
CDR3aa: ASSAIPGLDNSPLH

v_gene: TRBV9
CDR3aa: ASSPRGTPSTDTQY

v_gene: TRBV13
CDR3aa: ASSALGQNNSPLH

v_gene: TRBV2
CDR3aa: ASSESFTEAF

v_gene: TRBV11-2
CDR3aa: ASSLGHVTAYGYT

v_gene: TRBV19
CDR3aa: ASSPRVNEAF

v_gene: TRBV7-3
CDR3aa: ASSLWRGGRKETQY

v_gene: TRBV3-1/TRBV3-2
CDR3aa: ASSITTGYGYT

v_gene: TRBV7-6
CDR3aa: ASSLGGTQANEQF

v_gene: TRBV12-3/TRBV12-4
CDR3aa: ASSRTGYEQY

v_gene: TRBV9
CDR3aa: ASSAGHTNTEAF

v_gene: TRBV19
CDR3aa: ASSIDGQANTEAF

v_gene: TRBV6-4
CDR3aa: ASSATGTGGREQY

v_gene: TRBV18
CDR3aa: ASSPRTANTEAF

v_gene: TRBV15
CDR3aa: ATSRDGSTAGGYT

v_gene: TRBV5-4
CDR3aa: ASSLEGTVNYGYT

v_gene: TRBV2
CDR3aa: ASGDRGLHEQY

v_gene: TRBV28
CDR3aa: ASRGRTRINTGELF

v_gene: TRBV5-6
CDR3aa: ASSGMGGHQETQY

v_gene: TRBV6-5
CDR3aa: ASSDRASNTEAF

v_gene: TRBV20-1
CDR3aa: SAMKGEKLF

v_gene: TRBV25-1
CDR3aa: ASSEYAAGWNSPLH

v_gene: TRBV7-2
CDR3aa: ASSSNSGRAEKLF

v_gene: TRBV7-9
CDR3aa: ASSLAVFYEQY

v_gene: TRBV2
CDR3aa: ASSESLSRTQY

v_gene: TRBV9
CDR3aa: ASSVRAGGQDTQY

v_gene: TRBV10-3
CDR3aa: AISEEGYGYT

v_gene: TRBV4-3
CDR3aa: ASSQSSSVTGELF

v_gene: TRBV12-3/TRBV12-4
CDR3aa: ASSPRDSYGYT

v_gene: TRBV3-1/TRBV3-2
CDR3aa: ASSYGAGLTY

v_gene: TRBV27
CDR3aa: ASRAGRIYEQY

v_gene: TRBV2
CDR3aa: ASGQEREQY

v_gene: TRBV3-1/TRBV3-2
CDR3aa: ASRDVYGYT

v_gene: TRBV4-1
CDR3aa: ASSLTGASLWF

v_gene: TRBV6-5
CDR3aa: ASSPTSGNHQPQH

v_gene: TRBV25-1
CDR3aa: ASSDEWSSYEQY

v_gene: TRBV29-1
CDR3aa: SVEALGAGYGYT